One and the same sample provided the 8 T cell receptor beta chains below, sequenced in a study of cytomegalovirus exposure and HLA in healthy donors. Only in-frame clones appear in the TCRdb table, and some are missing; sequencing was by immunoSEQ multiplex PCR. The profile shows 65,000 to 95,000 clones, about 95% of them singletons. Sequenced material: PBMCs. Receptors were obtained from a man between 18 and 35 years old in good health and CMV-seronegative.

The chain has TRBV7-9 and TRBJ2-7; tentatively, D is TRBD1 (5 bases). Germline V lookup: CDR1 SEHNR, CDR2 FQNEAQ (reference sequence). This CDR3 has 14 amino acids. V was clipped by 0 bases and J by 5 bases, with 11 bases between them. CDR3 protein: CASSLASQGHEQYF. As DNA, the CDR3 is TGTGCCAGCAGCTTAGCGAGTCAGGGCCACGAGCAGTACTTC.

The rearrangement joins TRBV6-6 to TRBJ2-7; 7 bases map to TRBD1. Germline CDR1 MNHNY, CDR2 SVGAGI (reference sequence). The V gene end was trimmed by 6 bases and the J gene end by 0 bases; junction bases not matched to a gene: 8. The CDR3 is 15 amino acids. The CDR3 loop reads CASSDGDRPSYEQYF. The CDR3 DNA sequence: TGTGCCAGCAGCGATGGGGACAGACCCTCCTACGAGCAGTACTTC.

This chain uses TRBV16 with TRBJ2-3; D unclear. The CDR3 is 14 residues long. Germline-derived CDR1 and CDR2 are KGHSY and FQNENV. The germline V and J ends were trimmed by 3 bases and 2 bases, with 9 bases remaining between them. CDR3 protein: CASSQGKLTDTQYF. The DNA of the CDR3 is TGTGCCAGCAGCCAGGGCAAACTCACAGATACGCAGTATTTT. Using reference TRBV16 and TRBJ2-3 for the parts outside the CDR3, the full variable domain is GEEVAQTPKHLVRGEGQKAKLYCAPIKGHSYVFWYQQVLKNEFKFLISFQNENVFDETGMPKERFSAKCLPNSPCSLEIQATKLEDSAVYFCASSQGKLTDTQYFGPGTRLTVL.

The chain has TRBV18 and TRBJ2-7, with 9 bases identical to TRBD1. The CDR3 contains 15 residues. Trimming took 5 bases from V and 6 from J; bases not matched to a gene: 11. Germline V gene data show CDR1 as KGHSH and CDR2 as LQKENI. The CDR3 DNA is TGTGCCAGCTCAAGCACCGGGACAGGGATGGGCGAGCAGTACTTC. Translated: CASSSTGTGMGEQYF. The whole variable domain, filled in from reference TRBV18 and TRBJ2-7, reads NAGVMQNPRHLVRRRGQEARLRCSPMKGHSHVYWYRQLPEEGLKFMVYLQKENIIDESGMPKERFSAEFPKEGPSILRIQQVVRGDSAAYFCASSSTGTGMGEQYFGPGTRLTVT.

The chain recombines TRBV7-9 with TRBJ1-1; weak D call: TRBD1 (5 bases). The CDR3 has 11 residues. Trimming cost V 6 bases and J 10 bases, with 12 bases left between them. Germline CDR1 reads SEHNR; CDR2 reads FQNEAQ (reference sequence). This CDR3 reads CASRYTGGAFF. The CDR3 bases are TGTGCCAGCAGGTATACGGGGGGAGCTTTCTTT.

This sequence joins TRBV2 and TRBJ1-2, with D hard to call. V lost 2 bases to trimming and J lost 7 bases, with 17 bases between them. The CDR3 is 15 amino acids. Germline assignment: CDR1 SNHLY and CDR2 FYNNEI. This CDR3 is CASSEYGQSWLGYTF. The CDR3 DNA reads TGTGCCAGCAGTGAATATGGCCAATCCTGGCTTGGCTACACCTTC.

About this clone: The junction departs from the called germline gene at one end, perhaps through a read error. Additional DNA sequences in this sample encode the identical CDR3. J is TRBJ2-2 and V is TRBV28; 7 bases match TRBD1. The CDR3 is 18 amino acids. CDR1 MDHEN and CDR2 SYDVKM come from the germline V gene. The CDR3 DNA follows: TGTGCCAGTAGTTCGCCTCCATGGGACAGCGAGAACACCGGGGAGCTGTTTTTT. This encodes CASSSPPWDSENTGELFF.

The chain links TRBV7-8 to TRBJ1-1; 8 bases are a match to TRBD1. The CDR3 extends over 12 amino acids. In germline, CDR1 is SGHVS, CDR2 FQNEAQ. The ends lost 5 bases at V and 10 bases at J; junction bases unmatched: 6. Here the CDR3 DNA reads TGTGCCAGCAGCGAGAGAGACAGGGGAGCTTTCTTT. The encoded protein is CASSERDRGAFF.